Included here is one TCR beta chain sequence, with context. The assay was immunoSEQ multiplex PCR, and TCRdb's table has in-frame clones only and misses some. The sample has about 310,000 clones; around nine tenths are singletons. The record originates from a study of blood T cell repertoires in COVID-19. Trimming removed 5 bases at V and 6 bases at J, with 11 bases between. The CDR3 sequence is 13 residues long. This rearrangement joins TRBV12-3 or TRBV12-4 to TRBJ2-1; D possibly corresponds to TRBD2 (7 bases). This TCR was recovered from a man in his fifties with active or convalescent COVID-19. The sequencing input was peripheral blood. CDR3 sequence: CASSRGGVNEQFF. DNA of the CDR3: TGTGCCAGCAGTAGGGGGGGAGTCAATGAGCAGTTCTTC.